These 22 T cell receptor beta chains came from one sample sequenced in a study of cytomegalovirus exposure and HLA in healthy donors. Researchers ran the PCR with 60 Vbeta and 13 Jbeta primers. Assay used: immunoSEQ multiplex PCR; TCRdb lists only in-frame clones, some missing. The table lists about 140,000 clones, under 80% of them singletons. Specimen: PBMCs. The receptors originated from a woman in her fifties or sixties in good health and CMV-seropositive.

CDR3 amino acids: CASSARLGQGQETQYF. CDR3 DNA: TGTGCCAGCAGCGCTCGGCTGGGACAGGGGCAAGAGACCCAGTACTTC. The chain joins TRBV11-2 to TRBJ2-5, with 10 positions matching TRBD1. CDR1 SGHAT and CDR2 FQNNGV come from the germline V gene. CDR3 length: 16 residues. The trim removed 5 bases at V and 2 bases at J, leaving 8 bases unmatched.

The CDR3 here is CASSRGQGQETQYF. The CDR3 nucleotides read TGTGCCAGCAGCCGGGGACAGGGCCAAGAGACCCAGTACTTC. The V call is TRBV7-2, the J call TRBJ2-5; 9 bases line up with TRBD1. Per germline, CDR1 SGHTA and CDR2 FQGNSA. The CDR3 totals 14 residues. V was pared by 5 bases and J by 1 base, with 2 bases of the junction left unmatched.

This clone was seen more than once but under ten times. V is TRBV2 and J is TRBJ1-5; D perhaps matches TRBD1 (5 bases). CDR3 length: 14 residues. Germline V CDR1 and CDR2: SNHLY, FYNNEI. V shed 6 bases and J shed 3 bases, with 12 bases lying between them. The DNA of the CDR3 is TGTGCCAGCAGGGACGGCAGGGTCAATCAGCCCCAGCATTTT. It specifies CASRDGRVNQPQHF.

V usage is TRBV2 and J usage is TRBJ1-1; 7 bases line up with TRBD1. The V segment lost 6 bases and the J segment 1 base; nucleotides outside the gene matches: 5. CDR1 is SNHLY, CDR2 FYNNEI, per germline. This CDR3 spans 14 amino acids. CDR3 amino acids: CASRAGGTNTEAFF. CDR3 nucleotide sequence: TGTGCCAGCAGGGCAGGGGGGACGAACACTGAAGCTTTCTTT.

The V gene is TRBV27, the J gene TRBJ1-6; D is possibly TRBD1 (5 bases). The V gene's germline CDR1 is MNHEY and CDR2 SMNVEV (reference sequence). V gave up 4 bases and J gave up 9 bases, with 10 bases separating them. The CDR3 consists of 13 residues. The CDR3 is CASSSRERSPLHF. The DNA of the CDR3 is TGTGCCAGCAGTTCCAGGGAACGTTCACCCCTCCACTTT.

A single count supports this clone. V is TRBV2 and J is TRBJ1-1; TRBD1 is a possible D gene (5 bases). Trimming took off 6 bases at V and 3 bases at J, with 11 bases between the two ends. The length of the CDR3 is 13 residues. Per the germline V gene, CDR1 is SNHLY and CDR2 is FYNNEI. The CDR3 loop is CASRRGGDTEAFF. CDR3 in DNA: TGTGCCAGCAGGCGGGGGGGGGACACTGAAGCTTTCTTT.

The chain combines TRBV2 with TRBJ2-7, with a weak D call TRBD2 (5 bases). V was clipped by 4 bases and J by 4 bases, with 14 bases between them. This CDR3 is built from 14 residues. Germline V lookup: CDR1 SNHLY, CDR2 FYNNEI. The DNA of the CDR3 is TGTGCCAGCAGTGCGGGAACCGGCCCTTACGAGCAGTACTTC. It translates to CASSAGTGPYEQYF.

This chain joins TRBV5-4 and TRBJ1-1; TRBD1 matches 9 bases. Germline loops: CDR1 SGHNT, CDR2 YYREEE (reference sequence). This CDR3 spans 17 amino acids. V gave up 2 bases and J gave up 4 bases; unmatched junction bases: 12. The CDR3 loop is CASSLRGGRTGATEAFF. As DNA, the CDR3 is TGTGCCAGCAGCTTAAGGGGGGGGAGGACAGGGGCCACTGAAGCTTTCTTT.

V is TRBV5-1 and J is TRBJ2-1, with 7 bases matching TRBD1. This CDR3 is built from 13 residues. With V trimmed by 4 bases and J by 5 bases, 3 bases remained unmatched. Germline V gives CDR1 SGHRS, CDR2 YFSETQ. CDR3 loop: CASSQGQNNEQFF. The CDR3 DNA reads TGCGCCAGCAGCCAGGGACAGAACAATGAGCAGTTCTTC. The whole variable domain, remainder taken from reference TRBV5-1 and TRBJ2-1, is KAGVTQTPRYLIKTRGQQVTLSCSPISGHRSVSWYQQTPGQGLQFLFEYFSETQRNKGNFPGRFSGRQFSNSRSEMNVSTLELGDSALYLCASSQGQNNEQFFGPGTRLTVL.

This clone was detected a few times. The gene calls are TRBV2 and TRBJ2-7, with 8 bases matching TRBD2. V lost 4 bases and J lost 3; bases outside the gene matches: 2. CDR3 length: 13 residues. Germline CDR1 SNHLY, CDR2 FYNNEI. Written as DNA, the CDR3 is TGTGCCAGCAGTGGGGGACTAGTCTACGAGCAGTACTTC. Translating gives CASSGGLVYEQYF.

The V gene is TRBV11-2, the J gene TRBJ2-5, with 10 bases fitting TRBD2. Germline V lookup: CDR1 SGHAT, CDR2 FQNNGV. Trimming at V came to 4 bases and at J to 5 bases, leaving 1 base not matched to a gene. The CDR3 spans 13 residues. The CDR3 nucleotides are TGTGCCAGCAGCTCGGGACTAGCGGAGACCCAGTACTTC. Translating gives CASSSGLAETQYF.

The genes are TRBV7-8 and TRBJ2-1, with D unclear. With 1 base removed from V and 1 base from J, the gap between germline ends came to 11 bases. Germline values: CDR1 SGHVS, CDR2 FQNEAQ. The CDR3 runs to 16 residues. The CDR3 spells CASSLEERRSYNEQFF. The CDR3 nucleotides read TGTGCCAGCAGCTTAGAGGAGCGAAGGTCCTACAATGAGCAGTTCTTC. Drawing the rest from reference TRBV7-8 and TRBJ2-1, the complete variable domain is GAGVSQSPRYKVAKRGQDVALRCDPISGHVSLFWYQQALGQGPEFLTYFQNEAQLDKSGLPSDRFFAERPEGSVSTLKIQRTQQEDSAVYLCASSLEERRSYNEQFFGPGTRLTVL.

The chain uses TRBV4-2 and TRBJ2-6; 9 bases agree with TRBD2. Trimming took 1 base from V and 0 from J; bases not matched to a gene: 7. The germline V gene encodes CDR1 LGHNA and CDR2 YNFKEQ. This CDR3 is 19 amino acids long. CDR3 amino acids: CASSQAVAGVISGANVLTF. In nucleotides, the CDR3 is TGTGCCAGCAGCCAAGCCGTAGCGGGGGTCATCTCTGGGGCCAACGTCCTGACTTTC.

The chain carries TRBV5-1 and TRBJ2-5; the D gene is possibly TRBD2 (5 bases). V dropped 4 bases and J dropped 4 bases, with 17 bases sitting between them. The V gene's germline CDR1 is SGHRS and CDR2 YFSETQ. The length of the CDR3 is 15 residues. The CDR3 sequence: CASSRAGVGGETQYF. In nucleotides, the CDR3 is TGCGCCAGCAGCCGGGCGGGTGTGGGTGGAGAGACCCAGTACTTC.

The chain joins TRBV30 to TRBJ2-1; 9 bases are shared with TRBD2. V lost 5 bases to trimming and J lost 7 bases; unmatched junction nucleotides: 12. Germline CDR1 reads GTSNPN; CDR2 reads SVGIG (reference sequence). This CDR3 spans 15 amino acids. The CDR3 spells CAWLKPGLAMNEQFF. Here the CDR3 DNA reads TGTGCCTGGCTAAAACCGGGACTAGCTATGAATGAGCAGTTCTTC.

The chain joins TRBV6-6 to TRBJ1-5; D may be TRBD1 (5 bases). Between the trimmed V and J ends, which lost 9 bases and 2 bases, there was a span of 14 bases. This CDR3 has 14 amino acids. CDR1 and CDR2 from the germline V gene are MNHNY and SVGAGI (reference sequence). Here the CDR3 DNA reads TGTGCCAGTCGAGCGGGGGGGGGCAATCAGCCCCAGCATTTT. Protein: CASRAGGGNQPQHF.

This sequence joins TRBV5-8 and TRBJ2-7, with a weak D call TRBD2 (5 bases). Germline CDR1 is SGHTS and CDR2 is YDEGEE. The CDR3 is 13 residues long. V lost 1 base and J 2 bases, leaving 7 bases between the germline ends. The CDR3 bases are TGTGCCAGCAGCTTGCCCGGGACCTACGAGCAGTACTTC. Its protein product is CASSLPGTYEQYF.

The rearrangement links TRBV11-2 to TRBJ1-6, with 9 nucleotides matching TRBD1. Per the germline V gene, CDR1 is SGHAT and CDR2 is FQNNGV. The CDR3 totals 14 residues. J gave up 8 bases and V 2 bases, and 1 base lay outside the gene matches. DNA for the CDR3: TGTGCCAGCAGCTTAAGGACAGGGGATTCACCCCTCCACTTT. Translation gives CASSLRTGDSPLHF.

This clone was seen just once. The chain carries TRBV5-1 and TRBJ2-3; no clear D gene. The ends were cut back, 4 bases at V and 3 bases at J, with 6 bases in the middle. The CDR3 has 12 amino acids. Germline-derived CDR1 and CDR2 are SGHRS and YFSETQ. CDR3 residues: CASSEETDTQYF. The CDR3 DNA reads TGCGCCAGCAGCGAGGAAACAGATACGCAGTATTTT.

This chain joins TRBV5-1 and TRBJ2-3, with TRBD1 as a possible D gene (6 bases). This CDR3 has 14 amino acids. Germline CDR1 SGHRS, CDR2 YFSETQ. The V end was cut by 5 bases, the J end by 5 bases, with 15 bases between. The CDR3 loop reads CASSWKGVVDTQYF. CDR3 DNA: TGCGCCAGCAGTTGGAAGGGGGTCGTAGATACGCAGTATTTT.

CDR3 DNA: TGTGCCAGCGCATCGACAGGGACTGAGCAGTTCTTC. Its translation is CASASTGTEQFF. The chain carries TRBV9 and TRBJ2-1, with TRBD1 identical over 7 bases. J gave up 9 bases and V 7 bases, and 7 bases lay outside the gene matches. The CDR3 runs to 12 residues. Germline V gene sequence: CDR1 SGDLS, CDR2 YYNGEE. Variable domain in full (rest from reference TRBV9 and TRBJ2-1): DSGVTQTPKHLITATGQRVTLRCSPRSGDLSVYWYQQSLDQGLQFLIQYYNGEERAKGNILERFSAQQFPDLHSELNLSSLELGDSALYFCASASTGTEQFFGPGTRLTVL.

J is TRBJ2-1 and V is TRBV5-6; 8 bases fit TRBD2. Germline V gene data show CDR1 as SGHDT and CDR2 as YYEEEE. V gave up 4 bases and J gave up 9 bases; unmatched junction bases: 6. The CDR3 consists of 13 residues. In DNA form, the CDR3 reads TGTGCCAGCAGCACAACTAGCGGCGGTGAGCAGTTCTTC. Its protein product is CASSTTSGGEQFF.